This T cell receptor beta chain was sequenced in a study of Ad26.COV2.S vaccination and SARS-CoV-2 variants (dated by TCRdb to about 2021). Describing the broader study: Donors in the vaccine arm were drawn from COV1001, a phase I-IIa trial of Ad26.COV2.S in healthy adults that was multicentre, randomized, double-blind and placebo-controlled. Ad26.COV2.S was administered intramuscularly at 5 x 10^10 or 1 x 10^11 viral particles, either as a single shot or as two shots given 56 days apart. Blinding of investigators to trial group allocation was maintained during experiments and outcome assessment. Trial participants were randomized into five groups of five: low-dose or high-dose Ad26.COV2.S given once or twice, or placebo on both occasions. The specificity and breadth of SARS-CoV-2-reactive T cell receptors after Ad26.COV2.S vaccination were assessed by TCRbeta repertoire sequencing. A total of some 30 samples were included in the TCR-sequenced set, comprising 19 Ad26.COV2.S vaccine recipients, 5 placebo recipients and 8 SARS-CoV-2 convalescent individuals.

In light of the paper, this sample's treatment or condition label describes: 19 received Ad26.COV2.S at low or high dose, single or two shots; a few received placebo; per-sample allocation not given. Repertoires of vaccine and placebo recipients were sequenced from samples taken on day 63 after the first injection. Between 29 July and 7 August 2020, Cohort 1b enrolled about two dozen adults aged 18-55 years at one site in Boston, USA. As a vaccine, Ad26.COV2.S was a replication-incompetent adenovirus type 26 vector that expressed a prefusion-stabilized SARS-CoV-2 spike protein derived from the original Wuhan strain. Notes on this clone: Its antigen target is currently unknown. No clone much larger than this one lies a single base away; base qualities are absent.

Broad study findings and their caveats: Higher spike-specific TCR breadth was observed in Ad26.COV2.S recipients than in placebo recipients (P = 0.0014). After vaccination, substantial breadth of spike-specific CD8+ and CD4+ T cell responses was reported. It was noted by the authors that total T cell responses may have been underestimated by the TCR breadth and depth analyses. Vaccine and placebo recipients had similar non-spike TCR breadth, a finding consistent with the vaccine containing only spike. The study was not powered to compare responses between vaccine doses or regimens.

The immunoSEQ Assay was the method used to sequence TCRbeta CDR3 regions. After extraction, genomic DNA underwent amplification by bias-controlled multiplex PCR, followed by high-throughput sequencing. Concerning the study's data processing: To quantify the absolute abundance of every unique TCRbeta CDR3 region, sequences were collapsed and filtered. T cell fraction was estimated by normalizing TCRbeta template counts to usable DNA, which was measured by amplifying reference genes present in all nucleated cells. Repertoire TCRs were annotated as SARS-CoV-2-specific by exact matching of V gene, CDR3 amino acid sequence and J gene to a known reactive TCR set. MIRA supplied the reference SARS-CoV-2 TCR set, which was filtered for enrichment in COVID-19-positive ImmuneCODE repertoires so that public or cross-reactive TCRs were removed. Using the MIRA antigens, annotated TCRs were further analysed by specific ORF or by position within an ORF. Breadth was defined as annotated unique rearrangements over total unique productive rearrangements; depth was the summed frequency of those rearrangements. Group comparisons of TCR breadth used two-sided Wilcoxon rank-sum tests. The source is immuneACCESS, and TCRdb retained only in-frame sequences with V and J called. Part of the clones is not carried over; for the studies checked, unresolved V genes explain less than half of this, and the remainder is unexplained. V and J calls and clone size are copied from that table; D and trimming were computed from the DNA. The sample includes about 500,000 clones, with around 89% observed a single time. The top ten clones comprise 1.5% to 2% of the sample.

From cysteine to phenylalanine, the CDR3 is 12 amino acids long. The read is trimmed to its CDR3 DNA, 36 bases read in frame from base 1. The germline V gene specifies MNHEY as CDR1 and SVGAGI as CDR2. Trimming costs V 6 bases and J 4 bases, and their ends lie 9 bases apart. The material sequenced was peripheral blood, taken in a trial of Ad26.COV2.S vaccine versus placebo. The receptor comes from a person aged 18 to 59 who received the Ad26.COV2.S COVID-19 vaccine or a placebo. Recombination joined TRBV6-5 with TRBJ1-1; the D gene is perhaps TRBD1, from 5 matching bases. The CDR3 reads as follows: CASSAGITEAFF. The DNA sequence is given as TGTGCCAGCAGCGCAGGGATCACTGAAGCTTTCTTT.